This TCR beta chain was recorded in a study of blood T cells in healthy people across ages. A second PCR of roughly 7 to 11 cycles used a sample-barcoded 5' primer and a J-beta primer mix. CDR3-containing paired-end reads numbering at least 2.5 million came from each sample. TCRdb re-derived calls from the 5' RACE reads in MiXCR, one entry per CDR3 protein. This table holds approximately 800,000 distinct CDR3 sequences, 35% to 40% found once. The CDR3 is made up of 14 amino acids. V lost 6 bases and J 6 bases, leaving 15 bases between the germline ends. This clonotype came up many times. V usage is TRBV12-3 or TRBV12-4 and J usage is TRBJ2-4, with TRBD1 as a possible D gene (8 bases). This TCR came from a man younger than 30 in good health. The sample comprised blood. The CDR3 here is CASRGGTGRNIQYF. DNA of the CDR3: TGTGCCAGCAGGGGGGGGACAGGTAGAAACATTCAGTACTTC.